Below, one TCR beta chain is given with its context. The sample comes from a study of shared clonotypes between healthy human individuals. The overall study: A donor's plate count was three for CD4 naive and three for CD4 memory; CD8 naive had two and CD8 memory one.

The CDR3 has 15 residues. The ends were cut back, 3 bases at V and 0 bases at J, with 11 bases in the middle. Germline V gene sequence: CDR1 LNHDA, CDR2 SQIVND (reference sequence). Profiled with immunoSEQ multiplex PCR; TCRdb holds only in-frame clones, not every one. The sample holds 740,000 or so clones; around 73% are singletons and the top ten take under 2%. V gene TRBV19 combines with J gene TRBJ1-2, with D tentatively TRBD1 (5 bases). This TCR was recovered from a woman in her twenties or thirties in good health. The sample consisted of memory CD4+ T cells sorted from blood. This sample's subset: CD45RA-negative fraction. The CDR3 protein is CASSMGTGANYGYTF. The CDR3 DNA is TGTGCCAGTAGTATGGGGACGGGTGCTAACTATGGCTACACCTTC.